These 29 T cell receptor beta chains originate from one sample sequenced in a study of control samples from healthy donors and cancer patients. Only in-frame clones appear in the TCRdb table, and some are missing; sequencing was by immunoSEQ multiplex PCR. The table lists approximately 220,000 clones, roughly 94% of them singletons. The specimen sequenced was blood. All receptors come from a man between 45 and 60 years old in good health.

The CDR3 DNA follows: TGTGCCAGCAGCAAATCGGTCACAGGGTCCTTGGTTAATTCACCCCTCCACTTT. Its translation: CASSKSVTGSLVNSPLHF. The rearrangement joins TRBV21-1 to TRBJ1-6; the table's D call of TRBD1 was not tested on the DNA. TRBV21-1 is listed as a pseudogene. This CDR3 has 18 amino acids.

The table lists this clone with a few counts. V usage is TRBV7-2 and J usage is TRBJ2-7; 7 bases map to TRBD2. The germline CDR1 and CDR2 sequences are SGHTA and FQGNSA. This CDR3 comprises 14 residues. V lost 0 bases, J lost 3 bases, and 2 bases stayed unmatched. Here the CDR3 DNA reads TGTGCCAGCAGCTTAGCGGGGGGGATCTACGAGCAGTACTTC. This encodes CASSLAGGIYEQYF.

This clone showed up just once. J is TRBJ1-1 and V is TRBV7-9; possibly TRBD1 for D (6 bases). V was cut by 5 bases and J by 7 bases, with 17 bases left in between. Germline V CDR1 and CDR2: SEHNR, FQNEAQ (reference sequence). This CDR3 region has 14 residues. CDR3 bases: TGTGCCAGCAGCCAACCCGGGGGGCGCGGTGAAGCTTTCTTT. As protein: CASSQPGGRGEAFF.

The chain uses TRBV6-5 and TRBJ1-6; maybe TRBD1 (5 bases). CDR1 and CDR2 (germline): MNHEY, SVGAGI. The ends were cut back, 2 bases at V and 7 bases at J, with 9 bases in the middle. This CDR3 comprises 14 residues. CDR3 coding DNA: TGTGCCAGCAGTTACGGGGGAGGGAATTCACCCCTCCACTTT. Its translation: CASSYGGGNSPLHF.

CDR3 in amino acids: CASSQAVGRAAGGLFF. CDR3 DNA sequence: TGTGCCAGCAGCCAGGCAGTGGGACGGGCAGCCGGGGGACTGTTTTTT. The V call is TRBV3-1 (or the pseudogene TRBV3-2), the J call TRBJ1-4; D is perhaps TRBD1 (5 bases). The length of the CDR3 is 16 residues. Germline assignment: CDR1 LGHDT and CDR2 YNNKEL (reference sequence). The V end was cut by 3 bases, the J end by 13 bases, with 24 bases between.

The chain joins TRBV28 to TRBJ2-6; D gene uncertain. The V end was cut by 2 bases, the J end by 5 bases, with 10 bases between. The CDR3 is made up of 15 amino acids. Germline lookup yields CDR1 MDHEN and CDR2 SYDVKM. The CDR3 DNA reads TGTGCCAGCAGTTTACGAGACGGCAGGGCCAACGTCCTGACTTTC. Translated: CASSLRDGRANVLTF.

The chain joins TRBV5-1 to TRBJ2-7; D is unresolved. Germline V gives CDR1 SGHRS, CDR2 YFSETQ. The V end lost 0 bases, the J end lost 0 bases, and 10 bases lay between the germline ends. The CDR3 has 15 amino acids. CDR3 region: CASSLDPESSYEQYV. CDR3 DNA: TGCGCCAGCAGCTTGGATCCGGAAAGCTCCTACGAGCAGTACGTC.

This clone was seen once. The V call is TRBV18, the J call TRBJ2-5; 7 nucleotides line up with TRBD1. V gave up 5 bases and J gave up 4 bases; unmatched junction bases: 4. The CDR3 spans 13 residues. CDR1 is KGHSH, CDR2 LQKENI, per germline. CDR3 region: CASSFYRGETQYF. CDR3 bases: TGTGCCAGCTCATTCTACAGGGGAGAGACCCAGTACTTC.

The rearrangement uses TRBV28 and TRBJ1-6; no firm D call. Per germline, CDR1 MDHEN and CDR2 SYDVKM. V dropped 3 bases and J dropped 2 bases, with 11 bases sitting between them. The CDR3 consists of 16 residues. The DNA for the CDR3 is TGTGCCAGCAGTTTCCAAGGGAGAACCTATAATTCACCCCTCCACTTT. It yields the protein CASSFQGRTYNSPLHF. Full variable domain (outside the CDR3, taken from reference TRBV28 and TRBJ1-6): DVKVTQSSRYLVKRTGEKVFLECVQDMDHENMFWYRQDPGLGLRLIYFSYDVKMKEKGDIPEGYSVSREKKERFSLILESASTNQTSMYLCASSFQGRTYNSPLHFGNGTRLTVT.

The rearrangement joins TRBV18 to TRBJ1-1, with a possible D match to TRBD1 (5 bases). In germline, CDR1 is KGHSH, CDR2 LQKENI. V lost 4 bases, J lost 0 bases, and 6 bases lay in between. The CDR3 extends over 13 amino acids. Here the CDR3 reads CASSQGMNTEAFF. CDR3 in DNA: TGTGCCAGCTCACAGGGGATGAACACTGAAGCTTTCTTT. The full variable domain, in which reference TRBV18 and TRBJ1-1 provide the parts outside the CDR3, is NAGVMQNPRHLVRRRGQEARLRCSPMKGHSHVYWYRQLPEEGLKFMVYLQKENIIDESGMPKERFSAEFPKEGPSILRIQQVVRGDSAAYFCASSQGMNTEAFFGQGTRLTVV.

The chain combines TRBV7-9 with TRBJ2-3; D tentatively fits TRBD1 or TRBD2 (5 bases each). The length of the CDR3 is 15 residues. Germline V lookup: CDR1 SEHNR, CDR2 FQNEAQ (reference sequence). The V end lost 2 bases, the J end lost 4 bases, and 13 bases lay between the germline ends. The DNA for the CDR3 is TGTGCCAGCAGCTTAAACGGGGCCGGGGCAGATACGCAGTATTTT. Protein sequence: CASSLNGAGADTQYF. Based on the CDR3 plus reference TRBV7-9 and TRBJ2-3, the full variable domain is DTGVSQNPRHKITKRGQNVTFRCDPISEHNRLYWYRQTLGQGPEFLTYFQNEAQLEKSRLLSDRFSAERPKGSFSTLEIQRTEQGDSAMYLCASSLNGAGADTQYFGPGTRLTVL.

V is TRBV6-5 and J is TRBJ2-3; D unresolved. Germline CDR1 and CDR2: MNHEY and SVGAGI. V was cut by 9 bases and J by 6 bases, with 22 bases left in between. The CDR3 runs 15 residues. CDR3 amino acids: CASKPFAFTFDTQYF. CDR3 nucleotide sequence: TGTGCCAGTAAACCCTTCGCCTTCACTTTCGATACGCAGTATTTT.

The V gene is TRBV9, the J gene TRBJ2-7; D gene ambiguous. Germline V gene sequence: CDR1 SGDLS, CDR2 YYNGEE. The CDR3 consists of 14 residues. With 1 base removed from V and 0 bases from J, the gap between germline ends came to 8 bases. The CDR3 nucleotides read TGTGCCAGCAGCGTATCTCTAGGCTCCTACGAGCAGTACTTC. This codes for CASSVSLGSYEQYF.

The V gene is TRBV30, the J gene TRBJ1-6; D perhaps matches TRBD1 (6 bases). The CDR3 length is 12 residues. V was clipped by 5 bases and J by 8 bases, with 10 bases between them. Germline CDR1 GTSNPN, CDR2 SVGIG (reference sequence). CDR3 region: CAWGRGDSPLHF. The CDR3 nucleotides read TGTGCCTGGGGTAGGGGGGATTCACCCCTCCACTTT. Variable domain in full (rest from reference TRBV30 and TRBJ1-6): SQTIHQWPATLVQPVGSPLSLECTVEGTSNPNLYWYRQAAGRGLQLLFYSVGIGQISSEVPQNLSASRPQDRQFILSSKKLLLSDSGFYLCAWGRGDSPLHFGNGTRLTVT.

The rearrangement joins TRBV24-1 to TRBJ1-1; 8 bases map to TRBD1. V lost 9 bases, J lost 2 bases, and 7 bases stayed unmatched. Germline loops: CDR1 KGHDR, CDR2 SFDVKD. CDR3 length equals 14 residues. The DNA of the CDR3 is TGTGCCACCCAACTGACAGGGGCCAACACTGAAGCTTTCTTT. Its translation: CATQLTGANTEAFF.

The chain combines TRBV14 with TRBJ1-1, with D possibly matching TRBD1 (5 bases). The V end lost 4 bases, the J end lost 4 bases, and 13 bases lay between the germline ends. This CDR3 region has 14 residues. Germline lookup yields CDR1 SGHDN and CDR2 FVKESK. CDR3 in DNA: TGTGCCAGCAGCCGCACGGTCGGGGGCACTGAAGCTTTCTTT. Protein product: CASSRTVGGTEAFF.

This sequence joins TRBV7-2 and TRBJ2-7; 7 positions agree with TRBD2. In germline, CDR1 is SGHTA, CDR2 FQGNSA. This CDR3 is built from 13 residues. Germline trimming cut 6 bases from V and 2 bases from J; bases unmatched to any gene: 4. The CDR3: CASSPGRTYEQYF. CDR3 nucleotide sequence: TGTGCCAGCAGTCCCGGGAGGACCTACGAGCAGTACTTC.

The genes are TRBV12-3 or TRBV12-4 and TRBJ2-2, with D perhaps matching TRBD1 (5 bases). The CDR3 extends over 13 amino acids. The ends were cut back, 7 bases at V and 6 bases at J, with 12 bases in the middle. CDR3 in amino acids: CASTLRVSGELFF. The CDR3 DNA reads as TGTGCCAGCACCCTCAGGGTTTCCGGGGAGCTGTTTTTT.

This chain uses TRBV19 with TRBJ1-5; 7 bases are shared with TRBD1. This CDR3 region has 16 residues. V gave up 5 bases and J gave up 0 bases; unmatched junction bases: 7. The germline V gene has CDR1 LNHDA and CDR2 SQIVND (reference sequence). CDR3 sequence reads: CASSLRTGYSNQPQHF. The CDR3 DNA is TGTGCCAGTAGTTTGCGGACAGGTTATAGCAATCAGCCCCAGCATTTT. The entire variable domain, with the rest obtained from reference TRBV19 and TRBJ1-5, is as follows: DGGITQSPKYLFRKEGQNVTLSCEQNLNHDAMYWYRQDPGQGLRLIYYSQIVNDFQKGDIAEGYSVSREKKESFPLTVTSAQKNPTAFYLCASSLRTGYSNQPQHFGDGTRLSIL.

The chain recombines TRBV6-1 with TRBJ1-1; D might be TRBD1 (5 bases). This CDR3 spans 14 amino acids. The germline CDR1 and CDR2 sequences are MNHNS and SASEGT. Trimming removed 2 bases at V and 4 bases at J, with 11 bases between. CDR3 sequence (DNA): TGTGCCAGCAGTGAAATCATTGACAGCACTGAAGCTTTCTTT. Its translation: CASSEIIDSTEAFF.

The chain joins TRBV5-1 to TRBJ1-2, with D possibly TRBD1 on 5 matching bases. V was clipped by 0 bases and J by 7 bases, with 10 bases between them. The CDR3 sequence is 13 residues long. Germline CDR1 and CDR2: SGHRS and YFSETQ. CDR3 amino acids: CASSLEGATGYTF. The CDR3, as DNA: TGCGCCAGCAGCTTGGAAGGGGCCACTGGCTACACCTTC. The whole variable domain, remainder taken from reference TRBV5-1 and TRBJ1-2, is KAGVTQTPRYLIKTRGQQVTLSCSPISGHRSVSWYQQTPGQGLQFLFEYFSETQRNKGNFPGRFSGRQFSNSRSEMNVSTLELGDSALYLCASSLEGATGYTFGSGTRLTVV.

The chain recombines TRBV7-9 with TRBJ1-3; D is unresolved. CDR3 length: 16 residues. CDR1 is SEHNR, CDR2 FQNEAQ, per germline (reference sequence). V was shortened by 4 bases and J by 7 bases, with 20 bases between the two germline ends. CDR3 sequence reads: CASSYGTASGWNTIYF. The CDR3 region has the DNA TGTGCCAGCAGCTACGGTACAGCAAGTGGCTGGAACACCATATATTTT. Supplemented by reference TRBV7-9 and TRBJ1-3, the full variable domain reads DTGVSQNPRHKITKRGQNVTFRCDPISEHNRLYWYRQTLGQGPEFLTYFQNEAQLEKSRLLSDRFSAERPKGSFSTLEIQRTEQGDSAMYLCASSYGTASGWNTIYFGEGSWLTVV.

The V gene is TRBV6-5, the J gene TRBJ1-2; TRBD1 is a possible D gene (5 bases). Trimming pared 6 bases from V and 6 bases from J, leaving 17 bases between. The germline V gene encodes CDR1 MNHEY and CDR2 SVGAGI. There are 14 residues in the CDR3. The CDR3 bases are TGTGCCAGCAGGCAGGGTTTCGGGTTCCATGGCTACACCTTC. It codes for CASRQGFGFHGYTF.

This clone was detected only once. The rearrangement uses TRBV3-1 (or the pseudogene TRBV3-2) and TRBJ1-6, with a tentative D call TRBD1 (5 bases). Trimming took off 1 base at V and 9 bases at J, with 13 bases between the two ends. The CDR3 spans 15 residues. Germline CDR1 is LGHDT and CDR2 is YNNKEL (reference sequence). CDR3 DNA: TGTGCCAGCAGCCAAGGTTCTGGGGGGTCTTCACCCCTCCACTTT. This codes for CASSQGSGGSSPLHF.

The CDR3 bases are TGTGCCAGCAAGGGCGGGGGCAGCAATCAGCCCCAGCATTTT. Translating it yields CASKGGGSNQPQHF. The chain recombines TRBV2 with TRBJ1-5; tentatively, D is TRBD1 (6 bases). Germline V gene sequence: CDR1 SNHLY, CDR2 FYNNEI. V was pared by 7 bases and J by 1 base, with 11 bases between. The CDR3 totals 14 residues. Combining the CDR3 with reference TRBV2 and TRBJ1-5 gives the whole variable domain EPEVTQTPSHQVTQMGQEVILRCVPISNHLYFYWYRQILGQKVEFLVSFYNNEISEKSEIFDDQFSVERPDGSNFTLKIRSTKLEDSAMYFCASKGGGSNQPQHFGDGTRLSIL.

The V gene is TRBV5-8, the J gene TRBJ2-7, with 8 bases aligning to TRBD1. Losses at the gene ends were 7 bases for V and 4 bases for J; bases not matched to a gene: 13. The CDR3 loop spans 15 amino acids. Germline-derived CDR1 and CDR2 are SGHTS and YDEGEE. CDR3 coding DNA: TGTGCCAGCGAAACTTCTGGGACAGGACCTTACGAGCAGTACTTC. It translates to CASETSGTGPYEQYF. The variable domain in full, with the rest retrieved from reference TRBV5-8 and TRBJ2-7, is EAGVTQSPTHLIKTRGQQATLRCSPISGHTSVYWYQQALGLGLQFLLWYDEGEERNRGNFPPRFSGRQFPNYSSELNVNALELEDSALYLCASETSGTGPYEQYFGPGTRLTVT.

This clone was recorded only once. The chain joins TRBV10-3 to TRBJ1-5; possible D gene TRBD1, 5 bases. V was cut by 2 bases and J by 6 bases, with 11 bases left in between. CDR1 and CDR2 from the germline V gene are ENHRY and SYGVKD. The CDR3 totals 14 residues. DNA for the CDR3: TGTGCCATCAGTGAGACGGGGGTAAGTCAGCCCCAGCATTTT. Protein: CAISETGVSQPQHF.

The chain joins TRBV7-2 to TRBJ1-1, with a weak D call TRBD1 (5 bases). Germline V CDR1 and CDR2: SGHTA, FQGNSA. Trimming left V 4 bases short and J 5 bases short, with 14 bases between. The CDR3 covers 14 residues. The CDR3 DNA sequence: TGTGCCAGCAGCTCCTTTGGGGGAGAGACTGAAGCTTTCTTT. The encoded protein is CASSSFGGETEAFF.

V usage is TRBV28 and J usage is TRBJ1-1; D uncertain. V was shortened by 5 bases and J by 1 base, with 17 bases between the two germline ends. Germline loops: CDR1 MDHEN, CDR2 SYDVKM. The CDR3 loop spans 16 amino acids. The CDR3 here is CASSVTPTRGNTEAFF. The CDR3 nucleotides read TGTGCCAGCAGTGTCACGCCCACCCGCGGGAACACTGAAGCTTTCTTT.